This TCR beta chain is drawn from a study of shared clonotypes between healthy human individuals. Recent vaccinations or acute infections were absent in the healthy HIV-negative adult donors. Profiling relied on immunoSEQ multiplex PCR, and the TCRdb table lists in-frame clones only, not all of them. The sample consists of over a million clones, 96% of them appearing once. Trimming removed 0 bases from V and 4 bases from J; junction bases left unmatched: 4. Germline V CDR1 and CDR2: SGHVS, FQNEAQ. The CDR3 has 15 amino acids. This TCR was sampled from a man aged 25-40 years in good health. The gene calls are TRBV7-8 and TRBJ2-5, with 8 bases matching TRBD2. What was sequenced was naive CD4+ T cells sorted from blood. Subset noted: CD45RA+ positively selected. CDR3 region: CASSLAAGARETQYF. CDR3 bases: TGTGCCAGCAGCTTAGCAGCGGGAGCGAGAGAGACCCAGTACTTC.